The rows below give T cell receptor beta chains drawn from one sample of a study of identical twins. Each CDR3 protein is one row after TCRdb ran MiXCR on the 5' RACE reads. The sample has under 400,000 distinct CDR3 sequences; approximately 10% are singletons. The sample taken for sequencing was naive T cells sorted from blood. Source of these receptors: a woman aged 45-65 years in good health. CDR3s include the opening cysteine and the closing phenylalanine or tryptophan. The D gene is left open where the match is weak. Clone size is given for some rows only: seen once, a few or many times, or a class if the clone is expanded.

clone_size,d_call,j_call,v_call,cdr3_nt,cdr3_aa
.,.,TRBJ2-1,TRBV10-2,TGCGCCAGCAGTGGAGTTATCAATGAGCAGTTCTTC,CASSGVINEQFF
.,.,TRBJ2-1,TRBV4-1,TGCGCCAGCAGCCATGGGACCGAAGACTACAATGAGCAGTTCTTC,CASSHGTEDYNEQFF
many,.,TRBJ2-3,TRBV20-1,TGCAGTGCAAACGACCTCTCAGATACGCAGTATTTT,CSANDLSDTQYF
many,.,TRBJ2-5,TRBV5-5,TGTGCCAGCAGCTTGCTAGCGCTCCAAGAGACCCAGTACTTC,CASSLLALQETQYF
few,.,TRBJ2-3,TRBV5-1,TGCGCCAGCAGCTGGAACTTGTTCACAGATACGCAGTATTTT,CASSWNLFTDTQYF
.,.,TRBJ1-2,TRBV24-1,TGTGCCACCAGTGATTTGGACAGGGGCTACACCTTC,CATSDLDRGYTF
.,.,TRBJ2-6,TRBV29-1,TGCAGCGTTCAGGCTGGGGCCAACGTCCTGACTTTC,CSVQAGANVLTF
many,TRBD2,TRBJ2-2,TRBV12-3/TRBV12-4,TGTGCCAGCAGTTTAGCCCCGGGAGGGCTCGCCGGGGAGCTGTTTTTT,CASSLAPGGLAGELFF
.,TRBD1,TRBJ2-7,TRBV20-1,TGCAGTGCTAGACTCGACAGGGTCGGCGAGCAGTACTTC,CSARLDRVGEQYF
.,.,TRBJ1-1,TRBV5-1,TGCGCCAGCAGCTGGAAAACCGACAGGATTGGAGCTTTCTTT,CASSWKTDRIGAFF
few,.,TRBJ1-4,TRBV20-1,TGCAGTGCCCCCACGGGGGGTGAAAAACTGTTTTTT,CSAPTGGEKLFF
few,.,TRBJ1-6,TRBV14,TGTGCCAGCAGCTCAGGGGTCGGCTCCTATAATTCACCCCTCCACTTT,CASSSGVGSYNSPLHF
.,TRBD2,TRBJ2-5,TRBV5-1,TGCGCCAGCAGCTTGGTTGCGGGAGGGCCGAGGGCCCAGTACTTC,CASSLVAGGPRAQYF
few,TRBD2,TRBJ2-2,TRBV12-3/TRBV12-4,TGTGCCAGCAGTCCCCGGACTAAGACTAGCGGGAGGCCAACCGGGGAGCTGTTTTTT,CASSPRTKTSGRPTGELFF
few,TRBD1,TRBJ1-4,TRBV5-1,TGCGCCAGCAGAGTTACAGGGGGAAGAGAAAAACTGTTTTTT,CASRVTGGREKLFF
.,TRBD2,TRBJ2-1,TRBV18,TGTGCCAGCTCACCAATTAAGCTAGCGGGAGGGAATGAGCAGTTCTTC,CASSPIKLAGGNEQFF
few,.,TRBJ2-7,TRBV12-3/TRBV12-4,TGTGCCAGCATTGATACAGGTCGCGAGCAGTACTTC,CASIDTGREQYF
few,.,TRBJ1-5,TRBV6-2/TRBV6-3,TGTGCCAGCAGAGGGACATCTAATCAGCCCCAGCATTTT,CASRGTSNQPQHF
few,.,TRBJ2-7,TRBV7-9,TGTGCCAGCAGCTTAGCCCAAATAGGGGGGGCGTCCTACGAGCAGTACTTC,CASSLAQIGGASYEQYF
few,TRBD1,TRBJ2-5,TRBV29-1,TGCAGCGTAAGGACAGGGGGTTGGGAGACCCAGTACTTC,CSVRTGGWETQYF
.,TRBD2,TRBJ2-1,TRBV12-3/TRBV12-4,TGTGCCAGCAGCTTCACTAGCGAGTACAATGAGCAGTTCTTC,CASSFTSEYNEQFF
.,.,TRBJ2-2,TRBV9,TGTGCCAGCAGCGTAGTGCGGGATGAGGTCGTAGGCGGGGAGCTGTTTTTT,CASSVVRDEVVGGELFF
few,.,TRBJ2-2,TRBV11-2,TGTGCCAGCAGCACCCAGGGTGCCGGGGAGCTGTTTTTT,CASSTQGAGELFF
many,.,TRBJ1-3,TRBV20-1,TGCAGTGCTAGTCGTGCAGTCTTGGGAAACACCATATATTTT,CSASRAVLGNTIYF
many,.,TRBJ2-2,TRBV5-1,TGCGCCAGCAGCTTCCGGACCGGGGAGCTGTTTTTT,CASSFRTGELFF
.,.,TRBJ2-1,TRBV11-2,TGTGCCAGCACCTCGACTTTTTATGAGCAGTTCTTC,CASTSTFYEQFF
.,.,TRBJ1-1,TRBV7-9,TGTGCCAGCAGCCGGCTGGGGCAGGGGTTAAACACTGAAGCTTTCTTT,CASSRLGQGLNTEAFF
many,TRBD2,TRBJ2-2,TRBV3-1,TGTGCCAGCGGCTTAGCGGGAGGGCCTCCCGGGGAGCTGTTTTTT,CASGLAGGPPGELFF
many,.,TRBJ2-3,TRBV29-1,TGCAGCGTTGGTGCCAGAACTAGCACAGATACGCAGTATTTT,CSVGARTSTDTQYF
few,TRBD1,TRBJ1-2,TRBV3-1,TGTGCGGTCAGGGGGGTAAACATCAGAACGCGCAACTATGGCTACACCTTC,CAVRGVNIRTRNYGYTF
.,.,TRBJ1-1,TRBV3-1,TGTGCCAGCAGCCACAACCGGCAGCAGAAATTT,CASSHNRQQKF
.,.,TRBJ2-5,TRBV2,TGTGCCAGCAATGGCGGGGCTACCTATCAAGAGACCCAGTACTTC,CASNGGATYQETQYF
many,TRBD2,TRBJ2-1,TRBV29-1,TGCAGCGTTGGGGAGTCGGGTAGCGGGAAGCAGTTCTTC,CSVGESGSGKQFF
.,TRBD1,TRBJ2-1,TRBV12-3/TRBV12-4,TGTGCCAGCAGTTTGGACAGGGGGTACAATGAGCAGTTCTTC,CASSLDRGYNEQFF
.,.,TRBJ2-6,TRBV19,TGTGCCAGCAAACAGGGATCTGGGGCCAACGTCCTGACTTTC,CASKQGSGANVLTF
few,.,TRBJ2-4,TRBV12-3/TRBV12-4,TGTGCCAGCAGCGACAGCGGATCCAAAAACATTCAGTACTTC,CASSDSGSKNIQYF
.,.,TRBJ1-1,TRBV5-1,TGCGCCAGCAGCTTGGACACTATGAACACTGAAGCTTTCTTT,CASSLDTMNTEAFF
many,.,TRBJ2-6,TRBV10-3,TGTGCCACCTCCCACGGCTCTGGGGCCAACGTCCTGACTTTC,CATSHGSGANVLTF
few,.,TRBJ2-1,TRBV3-1,TGTGCCAGCAGCCAGCCCCTATTTGACCATGAGCAGTTCTTC,CASSQPLFDHEQFF
.,TRBD1,TRBJ2-3,TRBV4-1,TGCGCCAGCAGCCAAGGGGACAGGGTAACCACAGATACGCAGTATTTT,CASSQGDRVTTDTQYF
few,.,TRBJ1-1,TRBV27,TGTGCCAGCAGTTTAGTATCGGGGAGCACTGAAGCTTTCTTT,CASSLVSGSTEAFF
many,.,TRBJ2-2,TRBV4-1,TGCGCCAGCAGTGGAGCTTCACCTGGGGAGCTGTTTTTT,CASSGASPGELFF
many,TRBD1,TRBJ2-4,TRBV6-5,TGTGCCAGCAGACAGGGGGCAGGGGCCAAAAACATTCAGTACTTC,CASRQGAGAKNIQYF
few,TRBD2,TRBJ2-1,TRBV7-9,TGTGCCAGCAGCTTGGGGGGAGGGCCGATTGAGCAGTTCTTC,CASSLGGGPIEQFF
few,TRBD1,TRBJ2-1,TRBV20-1,TGCAGTGCTCCCCCCGGGACAGGGAGGTACTACAATGAGCAGTTCTTC,CSAPPGTGRYYNEQFF
few,.,TRBJ1-6,TRBV11-2,TGTGCCAGCAGCCTGAATACGAATAATTCACCCCTCCACTTT,CASSLNTNNSPLHF
few,.,TRBJ1-2,TRBV4-1,TGCGCCAGCAGCCAAGATCATCAGGGGCCCTACTATGGCTACACCTTC,CASSQDHQGPYYGYTF
few,.,TRBJ2-1,TRBV12-3/TRBV12-4,TGTGCCAGCAGCCTGCCCCCGGGTTCCGGGCAGTTCTTC,CASSLPPGSGQFF
many,.,TRBJ1-1,TRBV20-1,TGCAGTGCTGGAGGGCATCAGGACGCCCACACTGAAGCTTTCTTT,CSAGGHQDAHTEAFF
.,TRBD1,TRBJ2-1,TRBV27,TGTGCCACCTCATGGACAGGGGACACCTACAATGAGCAGTTCTTC,CATSWTGDTYNEQFF
many,.,TRBJ2-3,TRBV5-1,TGCGCCAGCAGCTTGGAGTACGGCACAGATACGCAGTATTTT,CASSLEYGTDTQYF
many,.,TRBJ2-1,TRBV3-1,TGTGCCAGCAGCCAAGATCGGGCACCAAGCTCCTACAATGAGCAGTTCTTC,CASSQDRAPSSYNEQFF
many,.,TRBJ2-2,TRBV9,TGTGCCAGCGAGCGCGGACCGAACACCGGGGAGCTGTTTTTT,CASERGPNTGELFF
few,.,TRBJ1-4,TRBV7-6,TGTGCCAGCAGTCCAGGGGATACGGCTGAAAAACTGTTTTTT,CASSPGDTAEKLFF